The subject of this entry is one T cell receptor (beta chain). The CDR3 is 15 amino acids. The germline V gene encodes CDR1 SGHAT and CDR2 FQNNGV. V shed 2 bases, J shed 9 bases, and the junction held 6 bases outside the gene matches. This record comes from a study of blood T cell repertoires in COVID-19. On the study more broadly: Specimens from acute and convalescent COVID-19 originated in the United States, Italy and Spain. PBMCs, B-cell-depleted T cells, or T cells provided the cDNA or gDNA that made up the material.

Per the authors' pipeline: It was from reference gene primer amplification that nucleated cell counts were estimated. Assay used: immunoSEQ multiplex PCR; TCRdb lists only in-frame clones, some missing. D and trimming come from the DNA, and the V and J calls and clone size come from that table. The table has 150,000 or so clones, roughly 84% seen once; the top ten hold roughly 2.9%. The sequencing input was peripheral blood. The chain links TRBV11-2 to TRBJ1-6, with TRBD1 matching over 8 bases. The TCR comes from a woman between 55 and 75 years old with acute or convalescent COVID-19. Here the CDR3 DNA reads TGTGCCAGCAGCTTATGGGGCAGGGGGCCTTCACCCCTCCACTTT. This codes for CASSLWGRGPSPLHF.